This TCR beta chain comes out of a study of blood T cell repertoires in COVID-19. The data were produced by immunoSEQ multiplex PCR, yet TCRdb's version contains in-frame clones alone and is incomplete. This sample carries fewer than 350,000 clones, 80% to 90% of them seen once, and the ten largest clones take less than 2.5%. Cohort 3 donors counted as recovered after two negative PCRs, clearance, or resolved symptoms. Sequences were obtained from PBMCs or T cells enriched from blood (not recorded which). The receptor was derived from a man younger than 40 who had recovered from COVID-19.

The CDR3 here is CATSINRDIDTQYF. The CDR3 DNA is TGTGCCACCAGCATCAACCGGGACATAGATACGCAGTATTTT. This sequence joins TRBV15 and TRBJ2-3; maybe TRBD1 (6 bases). The CDR3 consists of 14 residues. CDR1 and CDR2 from the germline V gene are LNHNV and YYDKDF (reference sequence). V was pared by 4 bases and J by 5 bases, with 13 bases between.